The next 14 T cell receptor beta chains were all read from a single sample in a study of OX40 agonist ivuxolimab in advanced cancers. This table comes from immunoSEQ multiplex PCR, and its TCRdb copy is limited to in-frame clones, with some not included. The data contain about 44,000 clones, 70% to 90% of them singletons. This specimen consisted of CD4+ or CD8+ T cells sorted from blood, obtained in a trial of the OX40 agonist ivuxolimab. These receptors came from an adult with an advanced solid tumor such as melanoma, head and neck, liver or kidney cancer.

This clone appeared once. The J gene is TRBJ2-7, the V gene TRBV28, with TRBD1 identical over 10 bases. This CDR3 contains 14 residues. After removal of 5 bases from V and 3 bases from J, the junction contained 4 bases not matched to a gene. Looked up from germline, CDR1 is MDHEN and CDR2 is SYDVKM. The CDR3 reads CASSKTGGYYEQYF. The CDR3 nucleotides are TGTGCCAGCAGTAAGACAGGGGGCTACTACGAGCAGTACTTC.

This chain links TRBV19 with TRBJ2-1; D gene uncertain. Trimming left V 3 bases short and J 9 bases short, with 6 bases between. Germline lookup yields CDR1 LNHDA and CDR2 SQIVND (reference sequence). The length of the CDR3 is 11 residues. The CDR3 nucleotides are TGTGCCAGTAGTATGGGTGTTGAGCAGTTCTTC. Translated, it gives CASSMGVEQFF.

A note on this clone: At one end the junction does not follow the germline gene, possibly because of a read error. The rearrangement joins TRBV4-2 to TRBJ1-3; D is unclear. Per germline, CDR1 LGHNA and CDR2 YNFKEQ. This CDR3 contains 12 residues. CDR3: CASSQGGITIYF. The CDR3 DNA sequence: TGTGCCAGCAGCCAAGGGGGAATCACCATATATTTT.

The J gene is TRBJ2-1, the V gene TRBV11-2; 10 bases align to TRBD2. Unmatched junction bases numbered 5, after V lost 2 bases and J lost 4 bases. CDR1 and CDR2 from the germline V gene are SGHAT and FQNNGV. This CDR3 is built from 16 residues. The CDR3 sequence: CASSLLAGGGYNEQFF. CDR3 sequence (DNA): TGTGCCAGCAGCTTATTAGCGGGGGGTGGGTACAATGAGCAGTTCTTC.

The J gene is TRBJ2-1, the V gene TRBV11-2; the match to TRBD2 covers 9 bases. CDR3 length equals 15 residues. The V and J ends lost 5 bases and 8 bases, in that order; junction bases with no gene match: 10. Germline CDR1 SGHAT, CDR2 FQNNGV. The CDR3 protein is CASSLFDTSGHEQFF. In DNA, the CDR3 is TGTGCCAGCAGCCTATTCGATACTAGCGGGCATGAGCAGTTCTTC. Using reference TRBV11-2 and TRBJ2-1 for the parts outside the CDR3, the full variable domain is EAGVAQSPRYKIIEKRQSVAFWCNPISGHATLYWYQQILGQGPKLLIQFQNNGVVDDSQLPKDRFSAERLKGVDSTLKIQPAKLEDSAVYLCASSLFDTSGHEQFFGPGTRLTVL.

This chain links TRBV9 with TRBJ2-1; TRBD2 aligns across 10 bases. Germline lookup yields CDR1 SGDLS and CDR2 YYNGEE. This CDR3 has 15 residues. Trimming cost V 0 bases and J 4 bases; bases outside gene matches: 1. This CDR3 reads CASSVGAGGYNEQFF. CDR3 DNA: TGTGCCAGCAGCGTAGGAGCGGGGGGGTACAATGAGCAGTTCTTC.

The V call is TRBV28, the J call TRBJ1-5; D possibly corresponds to TRBD1 (6 bases). With 7 bases removed from V and 1 base from J, the gap between germline ends came to 14 bases. Germline V gene data show CDR1 as MDHEN and CDR2 as SYDVKM. The CDR3 is 15 residues long. CDR3 in amino acids: CASTPSGASNQPQHF. In nucleotides, the CDR3 is TGTGCCAGCACCCCTTCGGGGGCGAGCAATCAGCCCCAGCATTTT.

The chain joins TRBV19 to TRBJ2-3, with D perhaps TRBD2 (6 bases). From germline, CDR1 is LNHDA and CDR2 SQIVND (reference sequence). This CDR3 is 15 amino acids long. V was clipped by 6 bases and J by 4 bases, with 17 bases between them. The CDR3 spells CASRNWVGGADTQYF. DNA of the CDR3: TGTGCCAGTAGGAACTGGGTCGGGGGAGCAGATACGCAGTATTTT.

This chain connects TRBV19 to TRBJ2-7; D is uncertain. Germline CDR1 is LNHDA and CDR2 is SQIVND (reference sequence). V was pared by 8 bases and J by 2 bases, with 13 bases between. The CDR3 runs to 13 residues. The DNA for the CDR3 is TGTGCCAGTGCTTTCTCGGAGACCTACGAGCAGTACTTC. Amino acids: CASAFSETYEQYF.

The CDR3, as DNA: TGTGCCAGCAGCTTTGTGTGGAACTACGAGCAGTACTTC. Translated: CASSFVWNYEQYF. The chain carries TRBV11-2 and TRBJ2-7, with D unresolved. Germline lookup yields CDR1 SGHAT and CDR2 FQNNGV. Trimming removed 3 bases at V and 3 bases at J, with 9 bases between. CDR3 length: 13 amino acids.

The chain combines TRBV28 with TRBJ1-2; no definite D call. V lost 7 bases, J lost 2 bases, and 11 bases lay in between. Germline V gene data show CDR1 as MDHEN and CDR2 as SYDVKM. The length of the CDR3 is 13 residues. The CDR3 region has the DNA TGTGCCAGCAATGGACGGCAGAACTATGGCTACACCTTC. Translation: CASNGRQNYGYTF.

The chain couples TRBV6-1 to TRBJ2-1; D not resolved. Germline lookup yields CDR1 MNHNS and CDR2 SASEGT. The V gene lost 2 bases and the J gene lost 10 bases, with 9 bases spanning the gap. The CDR3 length is 12 residues. CDR3 coding DNA: TGTGCCAGCAGTGAACCTCCCTCCGAGCAGTTCTTC. Its protein product is CASSEPPSEQFF.

The chain carries TRBV9 and TRBJ1-3; no definite D call. Trimming pared 3 bases from V and 0 bases from J, leaving 10 bases between. Germline V gene lookup returns CDR1 SGDLS and CDR2 YYNGEE. This CDR3 contains 15 residues. The CDR3 loop is CASSELDFSGNTIYF. The CDR3 bases are TGTGCCAGCAGCGAGCTAGACTTCTCTGGAAACACCATATATTTT.

This rearrangement joins TRBV4-2 to TRBJ2-7, with D tentatively TRBD1 (6 bases). Germline V gene sequence: CDR1 LGHNA, CDR2 YNFKEQ. The length of the CDR3 is 15 residues. V shed 4 bases and J shed 2 bases, with 15 bases lying between them. The CDR3 protein is CASSPEGGIAYEQYF. The CDR3 DNA sequence: TGTGCCAGCAGCCCAGAAGGGGGAATCGCCTACGAGCAGTACTTC.